This TCR beta chain derives from a study of cytomegalovirus exposure and HLA in healthy donors. The study's findings and limits: As confirmed in vitro, a few CMV-associated chains were specific for CMV antigens. Cytomegalovirus association was listed for about 180 TCR beta chains.

This clone appeared a single time. Its target is unknown. The protocol was immunoSEQ multiplex PCR, while the TCRdb copy is restricted to in-frame clones and leaves out a portion. The repertoire holds about 400,000 clones, with about nine tenths as singletons. Per the germline V gene, CDR1 is WSHSY and CDR2 is SAAADI. Unmatched junction bases numbered 16, after V lost 5 bases and J lost 7 bases. There are 18 residues in the CDR3. The approximately 120-subject validation cohort, separate from the roughly 700-subject first cohort, included the donors. The sequenced sample was PBMCs. The V and J genes are TRBV10-2 and TRBJ2-2; 10 bases fit TRBD2. This receptor was obtained from a woman between 18 and 29 years old in good health and CMV-seronegative. This chain's CDR3 is CASSTPGLALREGGELFF. CDR3 in DNA: TGCGCCAGCAGTACTCCGGGACTAGCGTTGAGAGAGGGCGGGGAGCTGTTTTTT.